This T cell receptor (beta chain) was recorded in a study of cytomegalovirus exposure and HLA in healthy donors. Study-wide background: For the 300 to 450 genotyped donors, 81% fell within the Caucasian-associated ancestry cluster. Study-level points and caveats: A highly shared variant cluster was judged a likely technical artifact. Generally TCR sequences proved uncommon, though certain public TCRs appeared in numerous donors.

Primers: 60 Vbeta forward and 13 Jbeta reverse. Per the original methods: About 83 million unique TCR beta chains, 9 million to 12 million shared, were counted in a later analysis. Libraries were prepared by immunoSEQ multiplex PCR; TCRdb keeps only in-frame clonotypes and omits some of them. V, J and clone size reflect that table, while D and trimming were determined from the DNA. The table includes fewer than 150,000 clones, 65% to 85% detected once. Comments on this clone: What it binds is unknown.

The sequence derives from a woman between 18 and 29 years old in good health and CMV-seronegative. The specimen sequenced was PBMCs.

The CDR3 protein is CASSPTGGLVEQYF. The CDR3 DNA follows: TGTGCCAGCAGCCCGACAGGGGGCTTGGTCGAGCAGTACTTC. V is TRBV28 and J is TRBJ2-7; 10 nucleotides match TRBD1. Germline loops: CDR1 MDHEN, CDR2 SYDVKM. The CDR3 runs 14 residues. The V segment lost 6 bases and the J segment 6 bases; nucleotides outside the gene matches: 8.